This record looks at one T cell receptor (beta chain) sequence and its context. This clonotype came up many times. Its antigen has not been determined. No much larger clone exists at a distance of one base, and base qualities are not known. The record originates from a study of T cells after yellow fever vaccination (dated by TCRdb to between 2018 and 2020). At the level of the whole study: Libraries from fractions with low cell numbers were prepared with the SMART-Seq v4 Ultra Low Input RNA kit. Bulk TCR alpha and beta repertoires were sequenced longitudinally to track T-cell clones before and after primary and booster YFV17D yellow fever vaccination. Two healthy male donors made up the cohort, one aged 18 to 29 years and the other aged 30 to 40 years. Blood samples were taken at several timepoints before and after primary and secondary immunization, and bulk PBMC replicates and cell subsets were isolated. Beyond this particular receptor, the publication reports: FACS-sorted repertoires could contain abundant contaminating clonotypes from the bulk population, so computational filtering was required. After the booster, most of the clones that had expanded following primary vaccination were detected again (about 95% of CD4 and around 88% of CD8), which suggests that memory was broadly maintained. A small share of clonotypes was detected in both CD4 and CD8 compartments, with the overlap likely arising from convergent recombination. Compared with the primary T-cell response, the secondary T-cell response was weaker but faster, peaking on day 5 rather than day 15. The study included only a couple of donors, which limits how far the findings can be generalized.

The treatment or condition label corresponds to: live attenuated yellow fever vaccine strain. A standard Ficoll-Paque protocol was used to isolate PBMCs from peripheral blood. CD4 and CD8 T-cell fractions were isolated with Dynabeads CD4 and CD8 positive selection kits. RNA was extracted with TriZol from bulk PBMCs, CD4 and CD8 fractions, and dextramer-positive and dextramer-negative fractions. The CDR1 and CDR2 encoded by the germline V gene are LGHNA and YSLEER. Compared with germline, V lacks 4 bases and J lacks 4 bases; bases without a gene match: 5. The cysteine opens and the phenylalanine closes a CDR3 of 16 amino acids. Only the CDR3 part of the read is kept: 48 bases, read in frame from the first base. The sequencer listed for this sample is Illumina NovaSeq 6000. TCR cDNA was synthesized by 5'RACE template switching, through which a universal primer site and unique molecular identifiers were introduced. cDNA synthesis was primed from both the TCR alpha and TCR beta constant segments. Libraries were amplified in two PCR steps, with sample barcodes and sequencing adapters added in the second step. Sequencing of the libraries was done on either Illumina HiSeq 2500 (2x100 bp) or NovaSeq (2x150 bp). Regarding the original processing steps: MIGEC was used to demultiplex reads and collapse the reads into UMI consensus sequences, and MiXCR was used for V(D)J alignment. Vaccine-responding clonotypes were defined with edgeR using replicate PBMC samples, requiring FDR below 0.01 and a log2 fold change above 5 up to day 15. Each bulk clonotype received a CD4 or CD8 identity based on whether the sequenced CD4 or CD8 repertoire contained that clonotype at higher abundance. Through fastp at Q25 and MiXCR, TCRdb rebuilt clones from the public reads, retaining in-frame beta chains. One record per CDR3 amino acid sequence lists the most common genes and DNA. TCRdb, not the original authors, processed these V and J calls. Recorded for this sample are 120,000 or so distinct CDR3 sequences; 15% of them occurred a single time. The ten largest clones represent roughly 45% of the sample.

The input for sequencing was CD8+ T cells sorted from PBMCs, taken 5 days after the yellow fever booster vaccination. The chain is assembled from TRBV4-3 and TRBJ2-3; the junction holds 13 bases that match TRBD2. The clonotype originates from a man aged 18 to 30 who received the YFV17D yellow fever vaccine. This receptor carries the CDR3 CASSLSLAGGPDTQYF. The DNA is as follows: TGCGCCAGCAGCCTATCACTAGCGGGGGGGCCAGATACGCAGTATTTT.